Below are 27 T cell receptor beta chains sequenced from a single sample in a study of PD-1 blockade in mismatch repair-deficient tumors. This table comes from immunoSEQ multiplex PCR, and its TCRdb copy is limited to in-frame clones, with some not included. The table has some 110,000 clones, around 80% seen once. The source was peripheral blood, collected 60 weeks after starting pembrolizumab. Receptors originate from an adult with mismatch repair-deficient cancer.

This rearrangement joins TRBV27 to TRBJ2-1; 7 bases line up with TRBD2. This CDR3 contains 15 residues. V was pared by 5 bases and J by 0 bases, with 4 bases of the junction left unmatched. Germline V CDR1 and CDR2: MNHEY, SMNVEV (reference sequence). DNA for the CDR3: TGTGCCAGCAGTAAGAGCGGGAACTCCTACAATGAGCAGTTCTTC. Translation: CASSKSGNSYNEQFF.

V is TRBV5-6 and J is TRBJ2-1; 8 bases match TRBD1. CDR1 and CDR2 from the germline V gene are SGHDT and YYEEEE. The CDR3 is 15 amino acids. Germline trimming cut 1 base from V and 4 bases from J; bases unmatched to any gene: 4. The CDR3 is CASSLSRGLYNEQFF. The DNA of the CDR3 is TGTGCCAGCAGCTTGAGCAGGGGGCTGTACAATGAGCAGTTCTTC.

V usage is TRBV14 and J usage is TRBJ2-2; no reliable D call. This CDR3 is 15 amino acids long. Germline CDR1 SGHDN, CDR2 FVKESK. Trimming took 2 bases from V and 0 from J, leaving 7 bases between them. The CDR3, as DNA: TGTGCCAGCAGCCAACAAAAGGCGAACACCGGGGAGCTGTTTTTT. It specifies CASSQQKANTGELFF.

V and J are TRBV7-9 and TRBJ2-1; no clear D. The CDR3 has 15 residues. Trimming removed 1 base from V and 6 bases from J, with 13 bases in between. Germline loops: CDR1 SEHNR, CDR2 FQNEAQ (reference sequence). The CDR3 bases are TGTGCCAGCAGCTTAGTGGTCTCCCCCGGCAATGAGCAGTTCTTC. It specifies CASSLVVSPGNEQFF.

A few counts support this clone. The genes are TRBV2 and TRBJ2-7; D is possibly TRBD1 or TRBD2 (6 bases each). With 10 bases removed from V and 0 bases from J, the gap between germline ends came to 13 bases. The CDR3 contains 13 residues. Germline CDR1 and CDR2: SNHLY and FYNNEI. In DNA form, the CDR3 reads TGTGCCATCCCTTGGGGGGCCTCCTACGAGCAGTACTTC. Protein sequence: CAIPWGASYEQYF.

The V and J genes are TRBV19 and TRBJ1-4, with D possibly being TRBD1 (6 bases). Trimming took 3 bases from V and 7 from J, leaving 18 bases between them. This CDR3 is built from 16 residues. Germline values: CDR1 LNHDA, CDR2 SQIVND (reference sequence). The CDR3 sequence: CASSIGGGGTAEKLFF. The CDR3 DNA reads TGTGCCAGTAGTATCGGGGGAGGGGGAACGGCTGAAAAACTGTTTTTT.

V gene TRBV28 combines with J gene TRBJ1-1, with D possibly matching TRBD1 (6 bases). V was clipped by 8 bases and J by 5 bases, with 21 bases between them. Germline CDR1 and CDR2: MDHEN and SYDVKM. The CDR3 spans 15 residues. CDR3 sequence (DNA): TGTGCCAGCGGACCAAGGACGGGGGCAGGGACTGAAGCTTTCTTT. Translated, it gives CASGPRTGAGTEAFF. Looking up the rest from reference TRBV28 and TRBJ1-1 gives the full variable domain: DVKVTQSSRYLVKRTGEKVFLECVQDMDHENMFWYRQDPGLGLRLIYFSYDVKMKEKGDIPEGYSVSREKKERFSLILESASTNQTSMYLCASGPRTGAGTEAFFGQGTRLTVV.

This clone was seen once. The chain recombines TRBV7-2 with TRBJ2-7; 10 nucleotides match TRBD2. V was pared by 5 bases and J by 4 bases, with 5 bases of the junction left unmatched. There are 14 residues in the CDR3. CDR1 and CDR2 from the germline V gene are SGHTA and FQGNSA. CDR3 bases: TGTGCCAGCAGCGAGGGACTAGCGAGGTACGAGCAGTACTTC. Its translation: CASSEGLARYEQYF.

In the case of this clone: Other DNA sequences of this sample code for an identical CDR3. The chain employs TRBV6-1 and TRBJ2-7; 8 bases map to TRBD1. The CDR3 has 13 amino acids. Trimming at V came to 6 bases and at J to 4 bases, leaving 5 bases not matched to a gene. The V gene's germline CDR1 is MNHNS and CDR2 SASEGT. CDR3 DNA sequence: TGTGCCAGCAGGGGGGACAGGTTGTACGAGCAGTACTTC. Encoded protein: CASRGDRLYEQYF.

The V and J genes are TRBV5-6 and TRBJ2-7, with 9 bases lining up with TRBD1. In germline, CDR1 is SGHDT, CDR2 YYEEEE. This CDR3 comprises 13 residues. The J segment lost 4 bases and the V segment lost 5 bases, leaving 4 bases of the junction unmatched. The chain's CDR3 is CASRPGQGYEQYF. The CDR3 DNA follows: TGTGCCAGCAGACCTGGACAGGGGTACGAGCAGTACTTC.

The chain combines TRBV5-1 with TRBJ1-2; TRBD1 might be the D (6 bases). This CDR3 is built from 14 residues. CDR1 and CDR2 (germline): SGHRS, YFSETQ. V shed 0 bases and J shed 8 bases, with 14 bases lying between them. The DNA for the CDR3 is TGCGCCAGCAGCTTGGACGGGGGGCGCGGGGGCTACACCTTC. Translated, it gives CASSLDGGRGGYTF. Based on the CDR3 plus reference TRBV5-1 and TRBJ1-2, the full variable domain is KAGVTQTPRYLIKTRGQQVTLSCSPISGHRSVSWYQQTPGQGLQFLFEYFSETQRNKGNFPGRFSGRQFSNSRSEMNVSTLELGDSALYLCASSLDGGRGGYTFGSGTRLTVV.

This clone was picked up many times. The chain employs TRBV5-6 and TRBJ2-2; either TRBD1 or TRBD2 may supply D (6 bases each). Germline V gene sequence: CDR1 SGHDT, CDR2 YYEEEE. The CDR3 loop spans 14 amino acids. Trimming removed 0 bases from V and 9 bases from J, with 12 bases in between. The CDR3, as DNA: TGTGCCAGCAGCTTGGATGGGGGGCACAGGGAGCTGTTTTTT. Translation gives CASSLDGGHRELFF.

The V and J genes are TRBV11-2 and TRBJ1-2; D is unclear. The CDR3 runs to 17 residues. Germline V gives CDR1 SGHAT, CDR2 FQNNGV. Trimming took 4 bases from V and 1 from J, leaving 19 bases between them. The CDR3 DNA is TGTGCCAGCAGCTCATATTCTGCAGGTGATATTAACTATGGCTACACCTTC. Its translation: CASSSYSAGDINYGYTF.

The CDR3 DNA reads as TGTGCCAGCAGCCCCGGGGGGCTTGGCTACACCTTC. Its translation: CASSPGGLGYTF. V gene TRBV6-5 combines with J gene TRBJ1-2; possible D gene TRBD1, 6 bases. From germline, CDR1 is MNHEY and CDR2 SVGAGI. The V and J ends lost 6 bases and 7 bases respectively, with 12 bases between them. CDR3 size: 12 residues.

As concerns this clone: Sequence at one end of the junction differs from germline and may be a read error. This chain connects TRBV7-7 to TRBJ2-2, with TRBD2 identical over 14 bases. Per the germline V gene, CDR1 is SSHAT and CDR2 is FNYEAQ (reference sequence). This CDR3 comprises 15 residues. CDR3 residues: CASSQGLAGAGELFF. The CDR3 region has the DNA TGTGCTAGCAGCCAGGGACTAGCGGGAGCCGGGGAGCTGTTTTTT.

V gene TRBV25-1 combines with J gene TRBJ1-1; D unclear. Germline loops: CDR1 MGHDK, CDR2 SYGVNS. The germline V and J ends were trimmed by 3 bases and 1 base, with 6 bases remaining between them. CDR3 length equals 13 residues. The CDR3 nucleotides read TGTGCCAGCAGTGACTACAGGAACACTGAAGCTTTCTTT. Translating gives CASSDYRNTEAFF.

The chain is built from TRBV25-1 and TRBJ2-7; D perhaps matches TRBD2 (7 bases). Germline V gene lookup returns CDR1 MGHDK and CDR2 SYGVNS. The CDR3 loop spans 14 amino acids. Between the trimmed V and J ends, which lost 8 bases and 0 bases, there was a span of 14 bases. As DNA, the CDR3 is TGTGCCAGCGGGGGGGGCGGGCACTCCTACGAGCAGTACTTC. It codes for CASGGGGHSYEQYF.

The chain recombines TRBV14 with TRBJ2-3; D ambiguous. Germline V gives CDR1 SGHDN, CDR2 FVKESK. The CDR3 sequence is 14 residues long. V lost 4 bases, J lost 0 bases, and 8 bases lay in between. The CDR3 loop is CASSLRKSTDTQYF. As DNA, the CDR3 is TGTGCCAGCAGCCTTCGGAAAAGCACAGATACGCAGTATTTT.

The V and J genes are TRBV29-1 and TRBJ2-5; TRBD1 agrees at 8 bases. Germline V gene sequence: CDR1 SQVTM, CDR2 ANQGSEA. V dropped 1 base and J dropped 5; count of bases not matched to a gene: 9. The CDR3 spans 15 residues. In nucleotides, the CDR3 is TGCAGCGTTGAAGTTACAGGGGGTTCGACGGAGACCCAGTACTTC. Translated, it gives CSVEVTGGSTETQYF.

This clone was recorded only once. The chain links TRBV7-9 to TRBJ1-3; perhaps TRBD1 as D (6 bases). CDR1 is SEHNR, CDR2 FQNEAQ, per germline (reference sequence). The CDR3 is 17 amino acids. The V end was cut by 3 bases, the J end by 0 bases, with 15 bases between. CDR3: CASSFPGVQRSGNTIYF. In DNA, the CDR3 is TGTGCCAGCAGCTTCCCAGGGGTGCAACGCTCTGGAAACACCATATATTTT.

The chain employs TRBV6-5 and TRBJ2-5, with D perhaps TRBD2 (7 bases). This CDR3 has 14 residues. Per germline, CDR1 MNHEY and CDR2 SVGAGI. The V end lost 7 bases, the J end lost 1 base, and 13 bases lay between the germline ends. The CDR3 DNA is TGTGCCAGCAAGAGGGGGGGGTTCCAAGAGACCCAGTACTTC. It specifies CASKRGGFQETQYF.

A few counts support this clone. This chain connects TRBV7-2 to TRBJ2-1, with D maybe TRBD2 (5 bases). V lost 6 bases to trimming and J lost 2 bases, with 14 bases between them. The CDR3 is 15 residues long. CDR1 and CDR2 from the germline V gene are SGHTA and FQGNSA. CDR3 DNA: TGTGCCAGCAGTCAAAGTATCGGGACCTACAATGAGCAGTTCTTC. It translates to CASSQSIGTYNEQFF.

The rearrangement links TRBV6-5 to TRBJ2-7; D is possibly TRBD1 or TRBD2 (5 bases each). The V and J ends lost 7 bases and 0 bases respectively, with 13 bases between them. Germline V gene data show CDR1 as MNHEY and CDR2 as SVGAGI. The CDR3 extends over 14 amino acids. The CDR3 nucleotides are TGTGCCAGCATGGGGGTGGGGAGCTCCTACGAGCAGTACTTC. Translation gives CASMGVGSSYEQYF.

This clone was counted once. CDR3 residues: CASRAGQAIGDEQYF. For the CDR3, the DNA is TGTGCCAGCAGAGCCGGACAGGCCATCGGGGACGAGCAGTACTTC. The rearrangement uses TRBV6-5 and TRBJ2-7; 7 nucleotides agree with TRBD1. V gave up 6 bases and J gave up 5 bases; unmatched junction bases: 13. The CDR3 has 15 residues. CDR1 is MNHEY, CDR2 SVGAGI, per germline.

This chain links TRBV7-9 with TRBJ2-5; 12 bases match TRBD1. The CDR3 runs 15 residues. Germline V gene sequence: CDR1 SEHNR, CDR2 FQNEAQ (reference sequence). V was pared by 5 bases and J by 5 bases, with 6 bases of the junction left unmatched. CDR3 in DNA: TGTGCCAGCAGCCACCGGGACAGGGGGCTGGAGACCCAGTACTTC. It translates to CASSHRDRGLETQYF.

J is TRBJ1-1 and V is TRBV21-1; the table names TRBD1, a call not compared with the DNA. TRBV21-1 is a pseudogene segment. The CDR3 has 16 residues. This chain's CDR3 is CASSPYWTESNTEAFF. The CDR3 DNA sequence: TGTGCCAGCAGCCCCTATTGGACAGAATCGAACACTGAAGCTTTCTTT.

This chain links TRBV6-6 with TRBJ1-2; maybe TRBD1 (6 bases). This CDR3 is 12 amino acids long. Trimming cost V 5 bases and J 7 bases, with 11 bases left between them. Germline-derived CDR1 and CDR2 are MNHNY and SVGAGI (reference sequence). CDR3 in amino acids: CASSTQGSGYTF. CDR3 sequence (DNA): TGTGCCAGCAGTACACAGGGAAGTGGCTACACCTTC.